The 16 T cell receptor beta chains presented below share a single source sample, sequenced in a study of shared T cell receptors in the human thymus. Profiling relied on immunoSEQ multiplex PCR, and the TCRdb table lists in-frame clones only, not all of them. The sample includes hundreds of thousands of clones, roughly 90% of them seen just once. These data were likewise used in another study, on human thymus T cells.

The sample comprised thymocytes. The receptors derive from a boy under two years old with a congenital heart defect.

The rearrangement links TRBV9 to TRBJ2-7; 10 nucleotides agree with TRBD2. From germline, CDR1 is SGDLS and CDR2 YYNGEE. The CDR3 totals 15 residues. J lost 4 bases, V lost 0 bases, and 4 bases had no gene match. CDR3 DNA: TGTGCCAGCAGCGTAGGGAGCGGGAGGGAGTACGAGCAGTACTTC. This gives the protein CASSVGSGREYEQYF.

The chain recombines TRBV5-1 with TRBJ1-4; D possibly corresponds to TRBD1 (5 bases). V lost 4 bases and J 0 bases, leaving 16 bases between the germline ends. Germline CDR1 is SGHRS and CDR2 is YFSETQ. The CDR3 sequence is 17 residues long. CDR3 loop: CASSPPADSATNEKLFF. In DNA, the CDR3 is TGCGCCAGCAGCCCCCCTGCCGACAGTGCAACTAATGAAAAACTGTTTTTT.

The V call is TRBV5-1, the J call TRBJ1-4, with 8 bases that match TRBD1. V gave up 3 bases and J gave up 8 bases; unmatched junction bases: 12. This CDR3 is built from 16 residues. Germline-derived CDR1 and CDR2 are SGHRS and YFSETQ. CDR3 in amino acids: CASSWTPQGAREKLFF. The CDR3 region has the DNA TGCGCCAGCAGCTGGACACCCCAGGGGGCGCGGGAAAAACTGTTTTTT.

This clone showed up just once. The chain has TRBV28 and TRBJ2-6; TRBD2 matches at 9 bases. Trimming cost V 4 bases and J 4 bases; bases outside gene matches: 2. This CDR3 is 15 amino acids long. CDR1 is MDHEN and CDR2 is SYDVKM in the germline V gene. The CDR3 sequence is CASSSAGGGANVLTF. The CDR3 DNA reads as TGTGCCAGCAGTTCTGCGGGAGGGGGGGCCAACGTCCTGACTTTC.

V gene TRBV15 combines with J gene TRBJ2-4, with 8 bases aligning to TRBD2. The V gene's germline CDR1 is LNHNV and CDR2 YYDKDF (reference sequence). CDR3 size: 17 residues. Unmatched junction bases numbered 15, after V lost 7 bases and J lost 4 bases. CDR3 DNA: TGTGCCACCAAAAGCTCGGCTAGCGGGTCCATAAAAAACATTCAGTACTTC. This encodes CATKSSASGSIKNIQYF.

The gene calls are TRBV9 and TRBJ2-5, with D possibly being TRBD2 (5 bases). The CDR3 consists of 18 residues. Germline V gene sequence: CDR1 SGDLS, CDR2 YYNGEE. V was trimmed by 0 bases and J by 7 bases, leaving 25 bases between them. CDR3 DNA sequence: TGTGCCAGCAGCGTAGTCGACAAAAGGGCGGAGGCCGACTGGACCCAGTACTTC. The encoded protein is CASSVVDKRAEADWTQYF.

With respect to this clone: The CDR3 does not close with the conserved phenylalanine or tryptophan, likely indicating a read error. Because the CDR3's place on the DNA is in doubt, the DNA is left out and the CDR3 is given as listed by TCRdb. The rearrangement links TRBV6-5 to TRBJ1-2; the D segment call TRBD1 is taken from the table without a DNA check. The CDR3 adds up to 11 amino acids, both ends counted. Germline assignment: CDR1 MNHEY and CDR2 SVGAGI. CDR3 sequence: CASSPPPREWL.

This chain connects TRBV11-2 to TRBJ2-7; D call uncertain. CDR3 length: 14 residues. Germline V gene data show CDR1 as SGHAT and CDR2 as FQNNGV. V lost 5 bases and J lost 3, with 14 bases in between. CDR3 DNA sequence: TGTGCCAGCAGCCCCCGTGGAGCTAGCTACGAGCAGTACTTC. Its translation: CASSPRGASYEQYF.

The chain employs TRBV25-1 and TRBJ1-3; D might be TRBD1 (5 bases). The CDR3 contains 15 residues. In germline, CDR1 is MGHDK, CDR2 SYGVNS. V lost 3 bases, J lost 4 bases, and 13 bases lay in between. Written as DNA, the CDR3 is TGTGCCAGCAGTGATCTAGGGGCGCGAGGAAACACCATATATTTT. Amino acids: CASSDLGARGNTIYF.

The rearrangement joins TRBV7-3 to TRBJ2-7, with D possibly matching TRBD2 (5 bases). The germline CDR1 and CDR2 sequences are SGHTA and FQGTGA. The germline V and J ends were trimmed by 0 bases and 0 bases, with 9 bases remaining between them. The length of the CDR3 is 15 residues. CDR3 sequence: CASSLTAGHSYEQYF. The CDR3 DNA follows: TGTGCCAGCAGCTTAACGGCGGGCCACTCCTACGAGCAGTACTTC.

The CDR3 reads CASSLVPRGYEQYF. The CDR3, as DNA: TGTGCCAGCAGCTTAGTCCCGCGGGGATACGAGCAGTACTTC. This chain joins TRBV7-2 and TRBJ2-7; perhaps TRBD2 as D (6 bases). Trimming cost V 1 base and J 4 bases, with 11 bases left between them. This CDR3 is 14 amino acids long. The germline gives CDR1 SGHTA, CDR2 FQGNSA.

This CDR3 is CASSEALYNRGVYEQYF. CDR3 nucleotides: TGTGCCAGCAGTGAAGCGCTGTACAACCGGGGGGTCTACGAGCAGTACTTC. The chain carries TRBV6-1 and TRBJ2-7, with 7 bases fitting TRBD2. The V and J ends lost 0 bases and 3 bases, in that order; junction bases with no gene match: 11. The germline V gene has CDR1 MNHNS and CDR2 SASEGT. CDR3 size: 17 residues.

This clone showed up just once. The chain has TRBV28 and TRBJ1-1; tentative D call: TRBD1 (5 bases). The CDR3 sequence is 15 residues long. V dropped 6 bases and J dropped 0 bases, with 14 bases sitting between them. CDR1 and CDR2 (germline): MDHEN, SYDVKM. In nucleotides, the CDR3 is TGTGCCAGCAGGTACCCGGGGGATATGAACACTGAAGCTTTCTTT. This codes for CASRYPGDMNTEAFF.

This chain links TRBV5-6 with TRBJ1-4; tentative D call: TRBD1 (5 bases). Germline V CDR1 and CDR2: SGHDT, YYEEEE. Trimming removed 1 base at V and 0 bases at J, with 16 bases between. This CDR3 contains 18 residues. DNA for the CDR3: TGTGCCAGCAGCTTGTCCGGTGGGACTCGCTCAACTAATGAAAAACTGTTTTTT. Protein product: CASSLSGGTRSTNEKLFF.

This clone was seen only a few times. The chain links TRBV7-2 to TRBJ1-1; D might be TRBD1 (6 bases). This CDR3 spans 14 amino acids. Per the germline V gene, CDR1 is SGHTA and CDR2 is FQGNSA. V was shortened by 5 bases and J by 2 bases, with 12 bases between the two germline ends. CDR3 in amino acids: CASSPPDSNTEAFF. The CDR3 DNA reads as TGTGCCAGCAGCCCCCCGGACAGTAACACTGAAGCTTTCTTT.

This chain uses TRBV27 with TRBJ2-1, with D perhaps matching TRBD2 (6 bases). Trimming left V 5 bases short and J 6 bases short, with 17 bases between. This CDR3 comprises 15 residues. The V gene's germline CDR1 is MNHEY and CDR2 SMNVEV (reference sequence). CDR3: CASSPTPGEPNEQFF. In DNA form, the CDR3 reads TGTGCCAGCAGTCCCACCCCGGGGGAACCCAATGAGCAGTTCTTC.